This T cell receptor beta chain was captured by sequencing in a study of T cell responses to AZD1222 COVID-19 vaccine. The method was immunoSEQ multiplex PCR; TCRdb's version includes in-frame clones alone and lacks a portion of them. In the table there are over 100,000 clones, roughly 91% of which are singletons. As regards this clone: The antigen remains unidentified.

Germline lookup yields CDR1 MNHEY and CDR2 SMNVEV (reference sequence). V lost 2 bases to trimming and J lost 2 bases; unmatched junction nucleotides: 3. CDR3 length: 16 amino acids. Study-wide results and limits: Dominant at 160-218 and 743-854, vaccine-associated CD4 TCRs also spanned spike. Clonal diversity may have been underestimated, and the donors were mostly white British, with more females than males. The repertoires were collected only after the peak T cell response. Of spike-specific TCRs, nearly half reportedly target regions left unmutated in variants.

The sequence was obtained from an adult who received the AZD1222 COVID-19 vaccine. This material consisted of peripheral blood, taken 28 days after the second AZD1222 dose. The chain couples TRBV27 to TRBJ1-4, with TRBD1 identical over 9 bases. The CDR3 nucleotides are TGTGCCAGCAGTTTACACAGGGGGCAGACTAATGAAAAACTGTTTTTT. Amino acids: CASSLHRGQTNEKLFF.